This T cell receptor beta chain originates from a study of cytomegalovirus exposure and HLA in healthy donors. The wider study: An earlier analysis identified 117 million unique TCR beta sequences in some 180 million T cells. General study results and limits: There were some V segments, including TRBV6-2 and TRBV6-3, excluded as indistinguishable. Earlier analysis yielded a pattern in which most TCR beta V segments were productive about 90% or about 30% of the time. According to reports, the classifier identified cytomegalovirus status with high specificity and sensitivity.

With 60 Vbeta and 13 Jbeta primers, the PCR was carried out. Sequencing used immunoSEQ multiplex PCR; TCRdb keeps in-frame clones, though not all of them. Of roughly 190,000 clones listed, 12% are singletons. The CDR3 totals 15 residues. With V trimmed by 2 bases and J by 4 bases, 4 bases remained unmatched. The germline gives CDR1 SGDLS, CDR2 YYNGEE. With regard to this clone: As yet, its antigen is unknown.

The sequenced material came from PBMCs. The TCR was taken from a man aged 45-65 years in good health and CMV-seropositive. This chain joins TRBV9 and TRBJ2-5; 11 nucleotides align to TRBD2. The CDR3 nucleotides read TGTGCCAGCAGCGTTAGCGGGGGGGCCCGAGAGACCCAGTACTTC. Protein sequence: CASSVSGGARETQYF.